Here is one TCR beta chain with its context. Its antigen is currently unknown. This entry is derived from a study of CD4 T cells in relation to SARS-CoV-2 and coronaviruses. As for the study in general: Shared crossreactive spike epitopes were mapped to their HLA restriction. Findings and limits, study-wide: Memory recall responses, not primary responses primed in culture, are what the assay detects. In roughly two thirds of donors, memory CD4+ clonotypes crossrecognized SARS-CoV-2 and at least one common cold coronavirus spike.

Before the COVID-19 pandemic, during about 2010-2018, CD4+ T cells were taken from unexposed donors. The V and J ends lost 0 bases and 7 bases respectively, with 10 bases between them. CDR1 is SGHDN and CDR2 is FVKESK in the germline V gene. The CDR3 spans 15 residues. Repertoires were generated with immunoSEQ multiplex PCR, while TCRdb's copy carries only in-frame clones and drops some. The sample records about 64,000 clones, about 94% being singletons. The chain recombines TRBV14 with TRBJ1-6; D is uncertain. The sequencing sample was made of naive CD4+ T cells from PBMCs. The subset is: naive CD4+ T cells isolated by negative enrichment. The receptor was isolated from a human donor in good health. The CDR3 bases are TGTGCCAGCAGCCAAGACTTCAGCCTAAATTCACCCCTCCACTTT. Amino acids: CASSQDFSLNSPLHF.